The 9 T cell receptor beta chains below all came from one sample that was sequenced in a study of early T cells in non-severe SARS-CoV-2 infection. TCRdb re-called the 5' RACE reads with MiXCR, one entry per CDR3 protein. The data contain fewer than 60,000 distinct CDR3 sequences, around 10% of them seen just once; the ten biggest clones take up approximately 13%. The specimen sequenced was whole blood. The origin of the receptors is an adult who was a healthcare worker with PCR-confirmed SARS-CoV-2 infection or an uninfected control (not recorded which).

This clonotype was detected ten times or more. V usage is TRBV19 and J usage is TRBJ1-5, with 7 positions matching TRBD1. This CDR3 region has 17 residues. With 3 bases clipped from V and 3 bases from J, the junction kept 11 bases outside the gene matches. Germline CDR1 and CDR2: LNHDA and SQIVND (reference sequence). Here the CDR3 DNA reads TGTGCCAGTAGTATTCTTCCCGTCAGGGGGTTCAATCAGCCCCAGCATTTT. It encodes CASSILPVRGFNQPQHF.

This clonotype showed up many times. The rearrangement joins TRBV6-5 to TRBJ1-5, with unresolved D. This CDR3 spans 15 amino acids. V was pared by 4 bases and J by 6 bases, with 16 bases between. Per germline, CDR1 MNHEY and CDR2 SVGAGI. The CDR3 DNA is TGTGCCAGCAGTTCCATCTCGGGCCAAAGTCAGCCCCAGCATTTT. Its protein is CASSSISGQSQPQHF.

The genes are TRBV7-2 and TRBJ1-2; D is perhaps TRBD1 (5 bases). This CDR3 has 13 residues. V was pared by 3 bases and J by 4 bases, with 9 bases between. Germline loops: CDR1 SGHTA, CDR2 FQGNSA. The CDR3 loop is CASSLGLFYGYTF. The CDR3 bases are TGTGCCAGCAGCTTGGGACTTTTCTATGGCTACACCTTC.

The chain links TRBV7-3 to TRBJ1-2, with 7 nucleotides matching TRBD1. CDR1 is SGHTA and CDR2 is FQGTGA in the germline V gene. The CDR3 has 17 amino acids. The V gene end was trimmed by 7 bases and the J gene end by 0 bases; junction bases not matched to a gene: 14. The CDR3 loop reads CASNLSPRQGANYGYTF. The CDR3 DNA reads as TGTGCCAGCAACCTTTCGCCCCGACAGGGAGCTAACTATGGCTACACCTTC.

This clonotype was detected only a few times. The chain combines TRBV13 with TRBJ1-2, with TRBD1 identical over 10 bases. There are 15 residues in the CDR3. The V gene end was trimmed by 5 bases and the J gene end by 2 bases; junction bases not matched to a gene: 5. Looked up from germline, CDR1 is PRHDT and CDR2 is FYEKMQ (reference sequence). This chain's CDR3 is CASSPGQGLNYGYTF. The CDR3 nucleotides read TGTGCCAGCAGCCCGGGACAGGGGTTAAACTATGGCTACACCTTC.

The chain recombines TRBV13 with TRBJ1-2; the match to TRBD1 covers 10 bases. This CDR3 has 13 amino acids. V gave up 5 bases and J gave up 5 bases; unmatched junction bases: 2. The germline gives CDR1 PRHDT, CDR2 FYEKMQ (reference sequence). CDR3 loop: CASSAGQGYGYTF. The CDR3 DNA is TGTGCCAGCAGCGCGGGACAGGGGTATGGCTACACCTTC.

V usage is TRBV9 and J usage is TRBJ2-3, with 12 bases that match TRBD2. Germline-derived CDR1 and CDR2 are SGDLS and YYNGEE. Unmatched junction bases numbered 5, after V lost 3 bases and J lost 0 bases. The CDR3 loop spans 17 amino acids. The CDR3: CASSDPTSGGSTDTQYF. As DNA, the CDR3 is TGTGCCAGCAGCGATCCGACTAGCGGGGGTAGCACAGATACGCAGTATTTT.

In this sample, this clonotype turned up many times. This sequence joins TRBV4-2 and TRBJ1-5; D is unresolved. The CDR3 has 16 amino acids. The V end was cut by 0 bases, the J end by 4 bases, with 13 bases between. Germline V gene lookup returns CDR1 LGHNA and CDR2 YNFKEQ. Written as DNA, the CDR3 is TGTGCCAGCAGCCAAGAATTATCCGGGCAGAATCAGCCCCAGCATTTT. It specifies CASSQELSGQNQPQHF.

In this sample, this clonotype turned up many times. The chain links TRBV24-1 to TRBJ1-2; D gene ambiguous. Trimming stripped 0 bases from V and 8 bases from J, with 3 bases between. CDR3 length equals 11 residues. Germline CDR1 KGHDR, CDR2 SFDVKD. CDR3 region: CATSDLWGYTF. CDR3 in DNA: TGTGCCACCAGTGATTTGTGGGGCTACACCTTC.